This passage covers 13 T cell receptor beta chains from one sample sequenced in a study of cytomegalovirus exposure and HLA in healthy donors. It was with 60 Vbeta and 13 Jbeta primers that the PCR ran. TCRdb's copy holds only in-frame clones and misses some; the assay was immunoSEQ multiplex PCR. The repertoire has about 95,000 clones, roughly 82% of them found once; the top ten carry approximately 3.6%. Sequences were obtained from PBMCs. The receptors originated from a man in his thirties or forties in good health and CMV-seropositive.

This rearrangement joins TRBV6-5 to TRBJ2-7; TRBD1 is a possible D gene (6 bases). With 5 bases removed from V and 0 bases from J, the gap between germline ends came to 11 bases. In germline, CDR1 is MNHEY, CDR2 SVGAGI. This CDR3 is 14 amino acids long. CDR3 nucleotide sequence: TGTGCCAGCAGTAGGGGACATAGCTCCTACGAGCAGTACTTC. The encoded protein is CASSRGHSSYEQYF.

This clone has a single count. CDR3 DNA: TGTGCCAGCAGTTTAAGGGGCTTGAACACTGAAGCTTTCTTT. Translated: CASSLRGLNTEAFF. V gene TRBV28 combines with J gene TRBJ1-1, with D tentatively TRBD1 (5 bases). V was trimmed by 2 bases and J by 0 bases, leaving 7 bases between them. Germline V gene data show CDR1 as MDHEN and CDR2 as SYDVKM. The CDR3 is 14 residues long.

This sequence joins TRBV11-2 and TRBJ1-4, with unresolved D. Germline V gene lookup returns CDR1 SGHAT and CDR2 FQNNGV. Trimming pared 0 bases from V and 10 bases from J, leaving 6 bases between. The CDR3 spans 12 residues. CDR3 in amino acids: CASSLDGVKLFF. In DNA, the CDR3 is TGTGCCAGCAGCTTAGATGGAGTAAAACTGTTTTTT.

The chain uses TRBV2 and TRBJ1-2; D unresolved. The V end lost 2 bases, the J end lost 1 base, and 8 bases lay between the germline ends. Looked up from germline, CDR1 is SNHLY and CDR2 is FYNNEI. This CDR3 contains 14 residues. The CDR3 bases are TGTGCCAGCAGTGAACGGGATTATAACTATGGCTACACCTTC. Translated, it gives CASSERDYNYGYTF.

The rearrangement links TRBV28 to TRBJ2-7; D not certain. V was shortened by 3 bases and J by 2 bases, with 8 bases between the two germline ends. The germline V gene encodes CDR1 MDHEN and CDR2 SYDVKM. This CDR3 contains 13 residues. As DNA, the CDR3 is TGTGCCAGCAGTTTTGCAGGTACCTACGAGCAGTACTTC. Its translation: CASSFAGTYEQYF.

The gene calls are TRBV28 and TRBJ2-3, with D possibly TRBD2 on 6 matching bases. CDR1 is MDHEN, CDR2 SYDVKM, per germline. The CDR3 is 15 amino acids. V shed 7 bases and J shed 0 bases, with 14 bases lying between them. The CDR3 loop is CASNSYSGSTDTQYF. The DNA of the CDR3 is TGTGCCAGCAATTCGTACAGCGGGAGCACAGATACGCAGTATTTT. The full variable domain, in which reference TRBV28 and TRBJ2-3 provide the parts outside the CDR3, is DVKVTQSSRYLVKRTGEKVFLECVQDMDHENMFWYRQDPGLGLRLIYFSYDVKMKEKGDIPEGYSVSREKKERFSLILESASTNQTSMYLCASNSYSGSTDTQYFGPGTRLTVL.

This clone was recorded a few times. This sequence joins TRBV2 and TRBJ2-3; 8 nucleotides line up with TRBD2. The CDR3 covers 17 residues. J lost 0 bases, V lost 6 bases, and 11 bases had no gene match. Germline lookup yields CDR1 SNHLY and CDR2 FYNNEI. For the CDR3, the DNA is TGTGCCAGCAGATATGAGCGGGAGCCCCCTAGCACAGATACGCAGTATTTT. Translating it yields CASRYEREPPSTDTQYF.

The CDR3 nucleotides read TGTGCCAGCTCACCTTCTATCGGGACAGGGGTCCACGAGCAGTACTTC. Its translation: CASSPSIGTGVHEQYF. The genes are TRBV18 and TRBJ2-7, with TRBD1 identical over 10 bases. The CDR3 loop spans 16 amino acids. Trimming cost V 3 bases and J 5 bases; bases outside gene matches: 10. CDR1 is KGHSH and CDR2 is LQKENI in the germline V gene.

The gene calls are TRBV18 and TRBJ1-5, with D perhaps matching TRBD1 (6 bases). The CDR3 is 20 amino acids. Germline-derived CDR1 and CDR2 are KGHSH and LQKENI. The germline V and J ends were trimmed by 1 base and 2 bases, with 24 bases remaining between them. The CDR3 DNA follows: TGTGCCAGCTCACCACTTGGATACAGGGCCCCCTCAAGTCGCAATCAGCCCCAGCATTTT. Amino acids: CASSPLGYRAPSSRNQPQHF.

The chain carries TRBV6-1 and TRBJ1-5; TRBD1 matches 9 bases. Losses at the gene ends were 2 bases for V and 6 bases for J; bases not matched to a gene: 14. The CDR3 is 18 amino acids. Germline CDR1 MNHNS, CDR2 SASEGT. In DNA form, the CDR3 reads TGTGCCAGCAGTGAATCCTCGGGCGGGACAGGGAATAGTCAGCCCCAGCATTTT. Translation gives CASSESSGGTGNSQPQHF.

The CDR3 DNA reads as TGTGCCAGCAGCTTCAGGGGATTCGCCGGCGACGAGCAGTACTTC. It encodes CASSFRGFAGDEQYF. The chain has TRBV11-3 and TRBJ2-7, with TRBD1 as a possible D gene (6 bases). The V gene lost 3 bases and the J gene lost 5 bases, with 17 bases spanning the gap. Germline lookup yields CDR1 SGHNT and CDR2 YENEEA. This CDR3 is 15 amino acids long.

The chain recombines TRBV30 with TRBJ2-7, with 10 bases aligning to TRBD2. Germline V gene data show CDR1 as GTSNPN and CDR2 as SVGIG (reference sequence). Germline trimming cut 1 base from V and 3 bases from J; bases unmatched to any gene: 3. The CDR3 totals 14 residues. This chain's CDR3 is CAWSGTSGNYEQYF. Here the CDR3 DNA reads TGTGCCTGGAGTGGCACTAGCGGGAACTACGAGCAGTACTTC.

This chain joins TRBV5-4 and TRBJ2-7; D not certain. The ends were cut back, 4 bases at V and 0 bases at J, with 8 bases in the middle. The CDR3 consists of 13 residues. Germline V gives CDR1 SGHNT, CDR2 YYREEE (reference sequence). CDR3 sequence reads: CASSLTGSYEQYF. The CDR3 DNA follows: TGTGCCAGCAGCCTCACGGGCTCCTACGAGCAGTACTTC.